The T cell receptor beta chain described here comes from a study of blood T cell repertoires in COVID-19. The wider study: Whether acute or convalescent, the COVID-19 samples came from the United States, Italy and Spain. The analysed material was cDNA or gDNA that came from T cells, B-cell-depleted T cells, or PBMCs.

In the study's own analysis: Amplification of reference gene primers provided the estimated nucleated cell counts. Sequenced by immunoSEQ multiplex PCR; TCRdb stores in-frame clones only, minus some. V, J and clone size are taken as reported in that table, and D and trimming were inferred from the DNA itself. The table records 100,000 to 150,000 clones, around 81% of them present only once. The V gene lost 5 bases and the J gene lost 0 bases, with 10 bases spanning the gap. The CDR3 is 14 residues long. Germline V CDR1 and CDR2: KGHSH, LQKENI. The origin of this receptor is a woman aged 55-69 years with active or convalescent COVID-19. This chain links TRBV18 with TRBJ1-1; no clear D. Sequences were obtained from peripheral blood. This CDR3 is CASSTDTLNTEAFF. The CDR3 DNA reads TGTGCCAGCTCAACTGACACCCTGAACACTGAAGCTTTCTTT.